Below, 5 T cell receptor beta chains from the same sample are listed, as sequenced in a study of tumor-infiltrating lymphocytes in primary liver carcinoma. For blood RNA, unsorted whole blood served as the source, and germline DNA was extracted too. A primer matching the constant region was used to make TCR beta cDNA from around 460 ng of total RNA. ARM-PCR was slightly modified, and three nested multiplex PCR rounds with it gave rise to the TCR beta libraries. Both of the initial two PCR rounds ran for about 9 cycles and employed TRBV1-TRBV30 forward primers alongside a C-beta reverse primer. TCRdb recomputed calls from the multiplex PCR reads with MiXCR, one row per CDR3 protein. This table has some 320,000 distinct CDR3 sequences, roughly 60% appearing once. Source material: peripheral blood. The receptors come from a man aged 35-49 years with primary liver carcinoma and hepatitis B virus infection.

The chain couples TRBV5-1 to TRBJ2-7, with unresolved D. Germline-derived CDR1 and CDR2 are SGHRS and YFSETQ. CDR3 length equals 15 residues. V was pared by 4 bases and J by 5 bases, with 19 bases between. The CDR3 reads CASSATIARRDEQYF. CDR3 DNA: TGCGCCAGCAGCGCAACGATCGCGCGTCGGGACGAGCAGTACTTC. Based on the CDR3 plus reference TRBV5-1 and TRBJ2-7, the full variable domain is KAGVTQTPRYLIKTRGQQVTLSCSPISGHRSVSWYQQTPGQGLQFLFEYFSETQRNKGNFPGRFSGRQFSNSRSEMNVSTLELGDSALYLCASSATIARRDEQYFGPGTRLTVT.

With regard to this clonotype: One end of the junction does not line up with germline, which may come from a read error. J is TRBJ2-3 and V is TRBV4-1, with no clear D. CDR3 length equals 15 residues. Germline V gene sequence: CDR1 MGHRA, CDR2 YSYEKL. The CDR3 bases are TGTGCCAGCAGCCTGACTGAAAGTAGCACAGATACGCAGTATTTT. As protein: CASSLTESSTDTQYF.

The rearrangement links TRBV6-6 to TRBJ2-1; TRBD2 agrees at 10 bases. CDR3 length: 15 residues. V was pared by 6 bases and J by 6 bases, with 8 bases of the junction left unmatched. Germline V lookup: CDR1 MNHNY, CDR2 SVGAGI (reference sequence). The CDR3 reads CASRPASGRPNEQFF. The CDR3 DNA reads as TGTGCCAGCAGGCCGGCTAGCGGGAGACCCAATGAGCAGTTCTTC.

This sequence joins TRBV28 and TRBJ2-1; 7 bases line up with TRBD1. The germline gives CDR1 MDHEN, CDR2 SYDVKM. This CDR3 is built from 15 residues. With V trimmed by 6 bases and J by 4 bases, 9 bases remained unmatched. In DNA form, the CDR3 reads TGTGCCAGCAGAAAACAGGGGAGCTCATACAATGAGCAGTTCTTC. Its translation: CASRKQGSSYNEQFF.

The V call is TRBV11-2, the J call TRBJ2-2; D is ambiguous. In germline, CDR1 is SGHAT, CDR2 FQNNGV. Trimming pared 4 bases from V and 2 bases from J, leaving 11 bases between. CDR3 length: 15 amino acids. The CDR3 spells CASSSVLTNTGELFF. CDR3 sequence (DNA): TGTGCCAGCAGCTCAGTGCTGACTAACACCGGGGAGCTGTTTTTT.